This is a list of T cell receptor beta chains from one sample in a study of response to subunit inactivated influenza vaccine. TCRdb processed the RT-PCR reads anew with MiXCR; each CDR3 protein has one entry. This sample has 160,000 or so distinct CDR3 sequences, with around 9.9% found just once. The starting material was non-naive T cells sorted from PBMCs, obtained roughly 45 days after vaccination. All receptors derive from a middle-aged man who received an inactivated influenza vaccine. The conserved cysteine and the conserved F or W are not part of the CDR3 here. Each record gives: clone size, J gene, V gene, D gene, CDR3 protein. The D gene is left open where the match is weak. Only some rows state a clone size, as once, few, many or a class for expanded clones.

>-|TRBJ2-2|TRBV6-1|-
ASSDMGVDTGELF
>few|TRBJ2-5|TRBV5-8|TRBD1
ASRAAGGLQETQY
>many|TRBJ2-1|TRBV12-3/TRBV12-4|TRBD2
ASSSRTSGENNEQF
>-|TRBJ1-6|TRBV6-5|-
ASSYSVPGPKVYNSPLH
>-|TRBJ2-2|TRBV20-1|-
SANEAGPKSGELF
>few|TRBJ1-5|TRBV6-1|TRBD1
ASSRDRGQGQPQH
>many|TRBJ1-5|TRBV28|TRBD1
ASSGGTVNQPQH
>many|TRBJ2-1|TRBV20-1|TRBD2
SAGPRTRLWNEQF
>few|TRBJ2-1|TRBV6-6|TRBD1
ASSTGDNEQF
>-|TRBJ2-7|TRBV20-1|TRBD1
SAKGQRGDEQY
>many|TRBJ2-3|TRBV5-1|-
ASKGSLSTDTQY
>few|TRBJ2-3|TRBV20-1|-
SKTIGTDTQY
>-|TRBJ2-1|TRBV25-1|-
ASSEGYLARVDEQF
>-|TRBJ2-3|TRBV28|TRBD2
ASSSIAGNTQY
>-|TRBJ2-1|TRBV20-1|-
SYIHGVGSEDEQF
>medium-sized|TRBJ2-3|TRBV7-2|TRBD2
ASSWGLAGSTDTQY
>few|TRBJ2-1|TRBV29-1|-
SVSQGRNEQF
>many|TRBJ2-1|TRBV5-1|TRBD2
ASSLETSGYNEQF
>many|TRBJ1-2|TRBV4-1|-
ASSRDPGRNNYGYT
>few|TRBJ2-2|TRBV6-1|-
ATTNGLHTGELF
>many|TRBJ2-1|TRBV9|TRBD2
ASSVGAAGVFEQF
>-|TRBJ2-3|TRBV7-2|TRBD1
ASSLRQGQTDTQY
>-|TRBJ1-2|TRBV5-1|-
ASSLNRSGYT
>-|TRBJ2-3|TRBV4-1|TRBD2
ASSPWVSGGGNTQY